The entry that follows covers one T cell receptor (beta chain) sequence. The sample comes from a study of blood T cell repertoires in COVID-19. Study-level background: Sites in the United States, Italy and Spain provided acute and convalescent COVID-19 samples. The analysed material was cDNA or gDNA that came from T cells, B-cell-depleted T cells, or PBMCs.

Original processing notes: How many nucleated cells were present was estimated from reference gene primer amplification. Sequencing used immunoSEQ multiplex PCR; TCRdb keeps in-frame clones, though not all of them. That table supplies the V and J calls and clone size; D and trimming were determined from the DNA. The table has 90,000 to 130,000 clones, approximately 83% seen once. CDR3 size: 16 residues. CDR1 and CDR2 (germline): MNHNY, SVGAGI (reference sequence). V was trimmed by 4 bases and J by 2 bases, leaving 18 bases between them. This chain uses TRBV6-6 with TRBJ2-7; D is possibly TRBD2 (6 bases). The TCR was taken from a woman aged 70 to 79 with acute or convalescent COVID-19. Sequenced material: peripheral blood. The CDR3 bases are TGTGCCAGCAGTTTCGGCTGGGGGGAAAGAACCTACGAGCAGTACTTC. This codes for CASSFGWGERTYEQYF.